This passage covers 17 T cell receptor beta chains from one sample sequenced in a study of blood T cells in healthy people across ages. With a J-beta primer mix and a sample-barcoded 5' primer, a second PCR ran roughly 6 to 12 cycles. MiXCR, applied by TCRdb to the 5' RACE reads, yields one record per CDR3 protein. The data contain approximately 800,000 distinct CDR3 sequences, around 62% of them seen just once; the ten biggest clones take up around a quarter. Sequenced sample: blood. Receptors were obtained from a man aged 25 to 40 in good health.

The rearrangement uses TRBV7-2 and TRBJ2-5; D may be TRBD1 (6 bases). The CDR3 is 15 residues long. Per germline, CDR1 SGHTA and CDR2 FQGNSA. V gave up 0 bases and J gave up 5 bases, with 13 bases separating them. The CDR3 nucleotides are TGTGCCAGCAGCTTAGCGGGGGCCAAGGCGGAGACCCAGTACTTC. As protein: CASSLAGAKAETQYF.

This chain connects TRBV27 to TRBJ1-2, with 7 positions matching TRBD1. CDR1 and CDR2 (germline): MNHEY, SMNVEV (reference sequence). This CDR3 contains 15 residues. V dropped 5 bases and J dropped 4; count of bases not matched to a gene: 10. The CDR3 DNA sequence: TGTGCCAGCAGTCGCCCCGGGCAGGGGGTCTATGGCTACACCTTC. As protein: CASSRPGQGVYGYTF.

The V and J genes are TRBV7-8 and TRBJ2-7; no clear D. The ends were cut back, 5 bases at V and 1 base at J, with 12 bases in the middle. This CDR3 region has 14 residues. Germline CDR1 and CDR2: SGHVS and FQNEAQ. The CDR3 coding sequence is TGTGCCAGCAGCCCGTCAGTGGGATCCTACGAGCAGTACTTC. This gives the protein CASSPSVGSYEQYF.

In regard to this clonotype: Germline and junction disagree at one end, which may indicate a read error. This chain connects TRBV4-2 to TRBJ2-3; TRBD2 matches at 9 bases. The CDR3 length is 16 residues. The germline CDR1 and CDR2 sequences are LGHNA and YNFKEQ. CDR3 nucleotides: TGTGCCAGCAGCCGGTTGGGTAGCGGGGGCACAGATGCGCAGTATTTT. It specifies CASSRLGSGGTDAQYF.

The chain combines TRBV4-1 with TRBJ2-2, with TRBD1 matching over 7 bases. The germline gives CDR1 MGHRA, CDR2 YSYEKL. Trimming cost V 1 base and J 3 bases; bases outside gene matches: 5. The CDR3 length is 16 residues. In nucleotides, the CDR3 is TGCGCCAGCAGCCAAGGGGCAGGGGGAGACACCGGGGAGCTGTTTTTT. Translation gives CASSQGAGGDTGELFF.

This chain uses TRBV6-2 or TRBV6-3 with TRBJ2-5; D call uncertain. Looked up from germline, CDR1 is MNHEY and CDR2 is SVGEGT. The CDR3 runs to 15 residues. The V end was cut by 6 bases, the J end by 1 base, with 15 bases between. CDR3 amino acids: CASSSIEGIQETQYF. Here the CDR3 DNA reads TGTGCCAGCAGCTCCATTGAAGGGATCCAAGAGACCCAGTACTTC.

There are a few counts of this clonotype. The rearrangement joins TRBV4-2 to TRBJ2-3, with 10 bases aligning to TRBD2. The CDR3 loop spans 15 amino acids. V was clipped by 4 bases and J by 5 bases; unmatched bases: 6. The germline CDR1 and CDR2 sequences are LGHNA and YNFKEQ. The CDR3 sequence is CASSPAGGPRDTQYF. As DNA, the CDR3 is TGTGCCAGCAGCCCAGCGGGGGGGCCGAGAGATACGCAGTATTTT.

This chain uses TRBV15 with TRBJ2-7; 11 bases are shared with TRBD1. The V and J ends lost 6 bases and 2 bases, in that order; junction bases with no gene match: 6. Germline loops: CDR1 LNHNV, CDR2 YYDKDF (reference sequence). The CDR3 runs to 15 residues. CDR3 residues: CATRRDRGIPYEQYF. DNA of the CDR3: TGTGCCACCAGAAGGGACAGGGGGATCCCCTACGAGCAGTACTTC. The entire variable domain, with the rest obtained from reference TRBV15 and TRBJ2-7, is as follows: DAMVIQNPRYQVTQFGKPVTLSCSQTLNHNVMYWYQQKSSQAPKLLFHYYDKDFNNEADTPDNFQSRRPNTSFCFLDIRSPGLGDTAMYLCATRRDRGIPYEQYFGPGTRLTVT.

CDR3 nucleotides: TGTGCCATCAGTTTCAGGGGGCAGTCGTACGAGCAGTACTTC. Residues: CAISFRGQSYEQYF. The rearrangement uses TRBV10-3 and TRBJ2-4; 8 bases are a match to TRBD1. The J call is doubtful: the DNA matches TRBJ2-7 better. Looked up from germline, CDR1 is ENHRY and CDR2 is SYGVKD. The CDR3 has 14 amino acids.

The rearrangement links TRBV29-1 to TRBJ1-2, with D unresolved. The germline V and J ends were trimmed by 3 bases and 4 bases, with 12 bases remaining between them. This CDR3 comprises 13 residues. Germline V gene lookup returns CDR1 SQVTM and CDR2 ANQGSEA. The CDR3 here is CSVDSDGVYGYTF. DNA of the CDR3: TGCAGCGTTGACTCGGACGGCGTCTATGGCTACACCTTC. Combining the CDR3 with reference TRBV29-1 and TRBJ1-2 gives the whole variable domain SAVISQKPSRDICQRGTSLTIQCQVDSQVTMMFWYRQQPGQSLTLIATANQGSEATYESGFVIDKFPISRPNLTFSTLTVSNMSPEDSSIYLCSVDSDGVYGYTFGSGTRLTVV.

The J gene is TRBJ2-1, the V gene TRBV5-6; the D is unclear. Germline CDR1 is SGHDT and CDR2 is YYEEEE. The CDR3 totals 14 residues. Trimming pared 0 bases from V and 3 bases from J, leaving 7 bases between. The CDR3 DNA sequence: TGTGCCAGCAGCTTGGTAGAATACTACAATGAGCAGTTCTTC. Translated, it gives CASSLVEYYNEQFF.

The J gene is TRBJ2-1, the V gene TRBV29-1, with 11 positions matching TRBD1. The V gene's germline CDR1 is SQVTM and CDR2 ANQGSEA. The J segment lost 8 bases and the V segment lost 7 bases, leaving 7 bases of the junction unmatched. This CDR3 region has 13 residues. The CDR3 region is CSARTGGVDEQFF. CDR3 DNA sequence: TGCAGCGCCCGGACAGGGGGCGTCGATGAGCAGTTCTTC.

This chain joins TRBV3-1 and TRBJ2-7, with D unresolved. The germline V and J ends were trimmed by 3 bases and 0 bases, with 9 bases remaining between them. Germline CDR1 reads LGHDT; CDR2 reads YNNKEL (reference sequence). The CDR3 extends over 14 amino acids. This chain's CDR3 is CASSHRAVSYEQYF. CDR3 bases: TGTGCCAGCAGCCACCGGGCCGTCTCCTACGAGCAGTACTTC.

This clonotype was detected a few times. The V and J genes are TRBV11-2 and TRBJ2-1; 7 bases fit TRBD1. The germline V gene has CDR1 SGHAT and CDR2 FQNNGV. The J segment lost 5 bases and the V segment lost 3 bases, leaving 13 bases of the junction unmatched. The CDR3 runs 17 residues. In DNA form, the CDR3 reads TGTGCCAGCAGCTTGTCCGTTGGGACAGACTTGAACAATGAGCAGTTCTTC. It yields the protein CASSLSVGTDLNNEQFF.

J is TRBJ2-7 and V is TRBV4-2; 9 nucleotides match TRBD2. This CDR3 is built from 16 residues. V lost 3 bases and J lost 2; bases outside the gene matches: 8. Germline V gene lookup returns CDR1 LGHNA and CDR2 YNFKEQ. The CDR3 sequence: CASSQGPAGGPYEQYF. In DNA form, the CDR3 reads TGTGCCAGCAGCCAGGGGCCAGCGGGGGGCCCCTACGAGCAGTACTTC.

The V call is TRBV6-6, the J call TRBJ2-1; D call uncertain. V dropped 8 bases and J dropped 6 bases, with 11 bases sitting between them. The germline CDR1 and CDR2 sequences are MNHNY and SVGAGI (reference sequence). CDR3 size: 12 residues. The CDR3 sequence: CASGLVVNEQFF. The CDR3 DNA reads as TGTGCCAGCGGGCTAGTCGTCAATGAGCAGTTCTTC.

The chain employs TRBV5-1 and TRBJ1-6; TRBD1 might be the D (6 bases). Germline assignment: CDR1 SGHRS and CDR2 YFSETQ. The ends were cut back, 4 bases at V and 8 bases at J, with 16 bases in the middle. The CDR3 totals 15 residues. Written as DNA, the CDR3 is TGCGCCAGCAGCGACCCACAGGGAACGGATTCACCCCTCCACTTT. This gives the protein CASSDPQGTDSPLHF. Full variable domain (rest looked up from reference TRBV5-1 and TRBJ1-6): KAGVTQTPRYLIKTRGQQVTLSCSPISGHRSVSWYQQTPGQGLQFLFEYFSETQRNKGNFPGRFSGRQFSNSRSEMNVSTLELGDSALYLCASSDPQGTDSPLHFGNGTRLTVT.